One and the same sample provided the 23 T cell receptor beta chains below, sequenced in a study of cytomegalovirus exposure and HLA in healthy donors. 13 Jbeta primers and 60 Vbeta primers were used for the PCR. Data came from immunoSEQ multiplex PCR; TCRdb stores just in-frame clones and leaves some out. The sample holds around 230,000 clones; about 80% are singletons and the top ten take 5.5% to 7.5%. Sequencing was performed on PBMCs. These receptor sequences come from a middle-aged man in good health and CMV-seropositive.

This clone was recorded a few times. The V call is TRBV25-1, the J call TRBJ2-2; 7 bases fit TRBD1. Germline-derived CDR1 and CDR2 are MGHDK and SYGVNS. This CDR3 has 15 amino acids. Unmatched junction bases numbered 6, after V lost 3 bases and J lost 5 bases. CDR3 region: CASSDPGQRTGELFF. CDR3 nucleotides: TGTGCCAGCAGTGACCCGGGACAGAGGACCGGGGAGCTGTTTTTT.

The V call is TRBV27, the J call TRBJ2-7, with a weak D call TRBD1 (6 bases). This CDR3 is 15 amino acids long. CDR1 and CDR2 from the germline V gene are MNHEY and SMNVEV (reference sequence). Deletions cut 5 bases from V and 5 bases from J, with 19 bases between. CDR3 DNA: TGTGCCAGCAGTAACCGGTTCAGGGGTAGGGACGAGCAGTACTTC. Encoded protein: CASSNRFRGRDEQYF.

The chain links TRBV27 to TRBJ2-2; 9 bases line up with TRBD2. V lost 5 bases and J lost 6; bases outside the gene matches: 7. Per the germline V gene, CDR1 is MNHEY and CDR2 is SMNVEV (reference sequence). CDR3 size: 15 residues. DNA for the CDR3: TGTGCCAGCAGTCTAGTAGCGGGAGTCCCCGGGGAGCTGTTTTTT. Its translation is CASSLVAGVPGELFF.

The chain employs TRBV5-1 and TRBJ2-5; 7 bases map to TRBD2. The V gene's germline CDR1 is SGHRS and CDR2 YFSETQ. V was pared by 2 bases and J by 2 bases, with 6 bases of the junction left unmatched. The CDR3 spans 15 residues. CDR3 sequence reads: CASSFPGTTQETQYF. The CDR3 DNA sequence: TGCGCCAGCAGCTTCCCCGGGACTACACAAGAGACCCAGTACTTC. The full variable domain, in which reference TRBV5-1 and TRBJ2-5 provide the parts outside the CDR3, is KAGVTQTPRYLIKTRGQQVTLSCSPISGHRSVSWYQQTPGQGLQFLFEYFSETQRNKGNFPGRFSGRQFSNSRSEMNVSTLELGDSALYLCASSFPGTTQETQYFGPGTRLLVL.

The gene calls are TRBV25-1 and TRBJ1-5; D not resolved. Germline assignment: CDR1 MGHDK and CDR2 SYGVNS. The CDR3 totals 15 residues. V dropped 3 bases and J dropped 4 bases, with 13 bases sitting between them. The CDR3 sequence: CASSESGQANQPQHF. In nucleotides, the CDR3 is TGTGCCAGCAGTGAGAGCGGCCAGGCGAATCAGCCCCAGCATTTT.

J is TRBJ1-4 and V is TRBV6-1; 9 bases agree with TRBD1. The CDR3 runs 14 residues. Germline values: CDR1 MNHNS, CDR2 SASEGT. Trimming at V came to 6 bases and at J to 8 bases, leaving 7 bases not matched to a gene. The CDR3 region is CASSTGGAEEKLFF. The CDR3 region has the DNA TGTGCCAGCAGCACAGGGGGCGCCGAAGAAAAACTGTTTTTT.

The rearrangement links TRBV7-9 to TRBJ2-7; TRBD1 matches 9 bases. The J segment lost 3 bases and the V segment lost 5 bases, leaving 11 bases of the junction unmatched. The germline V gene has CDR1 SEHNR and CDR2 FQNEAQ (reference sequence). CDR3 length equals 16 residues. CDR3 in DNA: TGTGCCAGCAGCCCCTGGACAGGGGCGGCGTACTACGAGCAGTACTTC. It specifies CASSPWTGAAYYEQYF.

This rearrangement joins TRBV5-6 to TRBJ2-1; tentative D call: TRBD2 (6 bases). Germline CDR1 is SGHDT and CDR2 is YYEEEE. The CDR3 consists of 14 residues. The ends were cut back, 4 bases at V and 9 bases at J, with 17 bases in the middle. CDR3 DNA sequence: TGTGCCAGCAGCACAAGCGGGCCGTACGGTGAGCAGTTCTTC. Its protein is CASSTSGPYGEQFF.

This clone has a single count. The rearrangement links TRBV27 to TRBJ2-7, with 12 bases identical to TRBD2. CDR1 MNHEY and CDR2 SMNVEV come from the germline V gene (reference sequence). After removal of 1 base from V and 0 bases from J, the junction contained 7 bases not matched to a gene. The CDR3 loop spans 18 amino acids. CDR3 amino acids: CASSLYAGLAGNSYEQYF. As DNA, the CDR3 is TGTGCCAGCAGTTTATACGCAGGACTAGCGGGAAACTCCTACGAGCAGTACTTC.

The CDR3 reads CASSPGTENQPQHF. In nucleotides, the CDR3 is TGCGCCAGCAGCCCGGGGACAGAAAATCAGCCCCAGCATTTT. The rearrangement uses TRBV5-1 and TRBJ1-5; 7 bases are shared with TRBD1. V lost 4 bases, J lost 4 bases, and 5 bases stayed unmatched. This CDR3 spans 14 amino acids. CDR1 is SGHRS, CDR2 YFSETQ, per germline.

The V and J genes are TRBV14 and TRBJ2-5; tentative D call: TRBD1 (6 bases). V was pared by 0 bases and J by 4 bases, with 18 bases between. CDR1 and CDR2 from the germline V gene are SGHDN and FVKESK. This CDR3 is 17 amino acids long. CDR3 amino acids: CASSQEEVWIGGETQYF. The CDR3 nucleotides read TGTGCCAGCAGCCAAGAAGAGGTCTGGATAGGGGGAGAGACCCAGTACTTC.

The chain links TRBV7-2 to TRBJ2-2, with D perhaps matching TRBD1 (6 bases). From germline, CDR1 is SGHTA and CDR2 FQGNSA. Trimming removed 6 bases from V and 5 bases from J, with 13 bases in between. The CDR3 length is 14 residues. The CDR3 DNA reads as TGTGCCAGCAGTCTCAGGGGTACGACCGGGGAGCTGTTTTTT. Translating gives CASSLRGTTGELFF. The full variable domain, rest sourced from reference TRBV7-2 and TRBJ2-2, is GAGVSQSPSNKVTEKGKDVELRCDPISGHTALYWYRQSLGQGLEFLIYFQGNSAPDKSGLPSDRFSAERTGGSVSTLTIQRTQQEDSAVYLCASSLRGTTGELFFGEGSRLTVL.

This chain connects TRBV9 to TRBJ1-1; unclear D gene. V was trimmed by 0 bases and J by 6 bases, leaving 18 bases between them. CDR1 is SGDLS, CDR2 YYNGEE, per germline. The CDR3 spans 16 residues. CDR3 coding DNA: TGTGCCAGCAGCGTAGGAGATGGGGTAGAGCGGGCTGAAGCTTTCTTT. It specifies CASSVGDGVERAEAFF.

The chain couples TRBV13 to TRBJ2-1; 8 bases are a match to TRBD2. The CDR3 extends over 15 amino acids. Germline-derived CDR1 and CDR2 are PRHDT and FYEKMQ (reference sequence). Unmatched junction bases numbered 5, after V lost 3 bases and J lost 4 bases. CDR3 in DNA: TGTGCCAGCAGCTTGAGGGTAGCGGGGTACAATGAGCAGTTCTTC. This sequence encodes CASSLRVAGYNEQFF.

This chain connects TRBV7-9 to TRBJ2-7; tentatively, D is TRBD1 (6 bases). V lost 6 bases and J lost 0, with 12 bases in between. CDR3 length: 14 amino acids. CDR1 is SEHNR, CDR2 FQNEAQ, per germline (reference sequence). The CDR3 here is CASSPTGASYEQYF. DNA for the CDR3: TGTGCCAGCAGTCCGACAGGAGCCTCCTACGAGCAGTACTTC.

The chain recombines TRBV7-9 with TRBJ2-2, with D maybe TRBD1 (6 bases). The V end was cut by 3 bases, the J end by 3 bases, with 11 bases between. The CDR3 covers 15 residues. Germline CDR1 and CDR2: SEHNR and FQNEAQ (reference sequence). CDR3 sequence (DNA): TGTGCCAGCAGCTTTCAGGGGTCGTACACCGGGGAGCTGTTTTTT. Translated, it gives CASSFQGSYTGELFF.

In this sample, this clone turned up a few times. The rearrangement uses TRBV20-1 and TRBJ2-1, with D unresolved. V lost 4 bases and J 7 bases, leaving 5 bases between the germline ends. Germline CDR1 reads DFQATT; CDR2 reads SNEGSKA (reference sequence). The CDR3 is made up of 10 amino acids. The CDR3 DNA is TGCAGTGCTACGTTAAATGAGCAGTTCTTC. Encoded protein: CSATLNEQFF.

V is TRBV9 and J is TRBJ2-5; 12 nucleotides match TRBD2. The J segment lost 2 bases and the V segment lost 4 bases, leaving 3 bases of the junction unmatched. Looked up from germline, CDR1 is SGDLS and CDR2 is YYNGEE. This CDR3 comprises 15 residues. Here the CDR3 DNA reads TGTGCCAGCAGCATCGGACTAGCGGGGCAAGAGACCCAGTACTTC. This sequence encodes CASSIGLAGQETQYF.

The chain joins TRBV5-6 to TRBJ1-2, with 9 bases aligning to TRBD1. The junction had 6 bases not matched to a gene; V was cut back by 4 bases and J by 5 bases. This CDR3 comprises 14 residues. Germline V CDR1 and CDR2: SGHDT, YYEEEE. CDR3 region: CASSPDRGLYGYTF. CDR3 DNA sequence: TGTGCCAGCAGCCCGGACAGGGGCTTATATGGCTACACCTTC.

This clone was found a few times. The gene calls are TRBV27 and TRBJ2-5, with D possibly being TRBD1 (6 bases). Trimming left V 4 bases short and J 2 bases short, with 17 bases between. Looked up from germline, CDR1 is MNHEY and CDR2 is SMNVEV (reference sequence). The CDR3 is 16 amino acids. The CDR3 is CASSSLGKGEQETQYF. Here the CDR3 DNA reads TGTGCCAGCAGTTCCCTTGGGAAGGGGGAACAAGAGACCCAGTACTTC.

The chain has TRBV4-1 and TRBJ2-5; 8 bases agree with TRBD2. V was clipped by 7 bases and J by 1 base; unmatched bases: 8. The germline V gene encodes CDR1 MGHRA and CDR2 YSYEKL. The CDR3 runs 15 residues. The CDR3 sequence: CASITGRAPQETQYF. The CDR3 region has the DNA TGCGCCAGCATCACCGGGAGGGCCCCCCAAGAGACCCAGTACTTC.

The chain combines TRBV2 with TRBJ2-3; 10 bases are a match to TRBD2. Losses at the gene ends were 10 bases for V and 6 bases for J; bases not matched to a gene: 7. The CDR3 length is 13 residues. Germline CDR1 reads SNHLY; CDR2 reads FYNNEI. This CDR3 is CATEREGEDTQYF. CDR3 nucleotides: TGTGCCACCGAGCGGGAGGGGGAGGATACGCAGTATTTT.

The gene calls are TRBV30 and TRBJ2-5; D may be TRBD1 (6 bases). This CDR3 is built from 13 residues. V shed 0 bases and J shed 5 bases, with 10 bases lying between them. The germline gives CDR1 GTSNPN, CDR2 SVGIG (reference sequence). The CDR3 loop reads CAWSVNREETQYF. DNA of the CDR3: TGTGCCTGGAGTGTAAACAGGGAGGAGACCCAGTACTTC.